This entry describes one TCR beta chain. This entry comes from a study of memory CD4+ T cells and cytomegalovirus serostatus. V was pared by 5 bases and J by 1 base, with 5 bases between. The CDR3 consists of 12 residues. The germline V gene encodes CDR1 MDHEN and CDR2 SYDVKM. Single viable CD3+CD4+CD8-CD45RO+ cells were sorted as the memory CD4+ T cells. Some clones are missing from TCRdb's copy, which holds only in-frame ones; the method was immunoSEQ multiplex PCR. The sample records some 64,000 clones, approximately 85% being singletons. The sequenced sample consisted of memory CD4+ T cells from blood. The source of this sequence is an adult in good health and CMV-seronegative. This rearrangement joins TRBV28 to TRBJ1-2; the D is unclear. The CDR3 region is CASSRDNYGYTF. CDR3 DNA: TGTGCCAGCAGTAGGGATAACTATGGCTACACCTTC.